This note documents a single TCR beta chain sequence. TCRdb's table, derived via immunoSEQ multiplex PCR, lists solely in-frame clones and lacks some. This table has about 3,300 clones, more than 70% appearing once. Germline-derived CDR1 and CDR2 are MDHEN and SYDVKM. This CDR3 has 15 amino acids. J was trimmed by 5 bases and V by 4 bases; bases with no gene match: 9. The sample originates from a study of somatic mutations in cytotoxic T cells in rheumatoid arthritis. Overall study: Selected populations of V beta antibody-stained T cells underwent flow sorting at nearly 100% purity; these encompassed V beta1+ cells subjected to TCRB sequencing.

This rearrangement joins TRBV28 to TRBJ2-7; 9 nucleotides agree with TRBD1. The TCR was taken from a woman aged 50 to 60 with rheumatoid arthritis. The sequenced sample was CD8+ T cells sorted from blood. In DNA, the CDR3 is TGTGCCAGCAGTTCTCTGGGGACAGGGTCCGACGAGCAGTACTTC. It yields the protein CASSSLGTGSDEQYF.